This T cell receptor (beta chain) was sequenced during a study of cytomegalovirus exposure and HLA in healthy donors. The PCR ran on 60 Vbeta and 13 Jbeta primers. TCRdb's table, derived via immunoSEQ multiplex PCR, lists solely in-frame clones and lacks some. The table has about 130,000 clones, roughly 75% seen once. The germline V gene has CDR1 SNHLY and CDR2 FYNNEI. The CDR3 contains 16 residues. The trim removed 4 bases at V and 6 bases at J, leaving 10 bases unmatched. The clonotype originates from a man aged 30 to 39 in good health and CMV-seronegative. This chain connects TRBV2 to TRBJ2-7; 12 bases align to TRBD1. Sequencing was done on a sample of PBMCs. For the CDR3, the DNA is TGTGCCAGCAGTGGATACGGAGGGACAGGGGGCTCCGAGCAGTACTTC. Its protein is CASSGYGGTGGSEQYF.